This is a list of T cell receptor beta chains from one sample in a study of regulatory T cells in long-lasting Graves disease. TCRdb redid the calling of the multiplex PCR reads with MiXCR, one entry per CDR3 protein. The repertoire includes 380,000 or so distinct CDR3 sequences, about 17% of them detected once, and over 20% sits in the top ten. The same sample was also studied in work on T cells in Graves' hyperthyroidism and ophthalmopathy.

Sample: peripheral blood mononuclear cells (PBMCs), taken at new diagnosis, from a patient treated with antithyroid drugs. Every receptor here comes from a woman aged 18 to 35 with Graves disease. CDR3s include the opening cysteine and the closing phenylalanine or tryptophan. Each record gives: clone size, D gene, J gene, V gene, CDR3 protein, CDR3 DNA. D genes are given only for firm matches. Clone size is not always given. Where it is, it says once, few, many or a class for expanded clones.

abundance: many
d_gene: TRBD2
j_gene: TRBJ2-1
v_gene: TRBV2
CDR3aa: CASSQLAGADNEQFF
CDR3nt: TGTGCCAGCAGCCAACTAGCGGGAGCCGACAATGAGCAGTTCTTC

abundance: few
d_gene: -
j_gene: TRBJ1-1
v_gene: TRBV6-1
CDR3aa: CASKKEVATNTEAFF
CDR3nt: TGTGCCAGCAAGAAGGAAGTGGCAACGAACACTGAAGCTTTCTTT

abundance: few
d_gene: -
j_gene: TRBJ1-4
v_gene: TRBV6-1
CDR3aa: CASSPIATNEKLFF
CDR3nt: TGTGCCAGCAGTCCAATTGCAACTAATGAAAAACTGTTTTTT

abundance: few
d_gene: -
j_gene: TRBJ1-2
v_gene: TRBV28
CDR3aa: CASSGTDSYGYTF
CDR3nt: TGTGCCAGCAGTGGGACGGACAGCTATGGCTACACCTTC

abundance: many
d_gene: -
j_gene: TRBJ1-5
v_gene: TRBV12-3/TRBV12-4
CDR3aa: CASSFKPEQPQHF
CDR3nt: TGTGCCAGCAGTTTTAAGCCCGAACAGCCCCAGCATTTT

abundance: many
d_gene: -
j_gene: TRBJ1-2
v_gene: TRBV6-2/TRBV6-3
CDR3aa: CASSSLGGYTF
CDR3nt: TGTGCCAGCAGTTCTTTGGGGGGCTACACCTTC

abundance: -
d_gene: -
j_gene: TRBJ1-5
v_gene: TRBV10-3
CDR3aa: CAISQSGVSNQPQHF
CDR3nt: TGTGCCATCAGTCAATCAGGGGTAAGCAATCAGCCCCAGCATTTT

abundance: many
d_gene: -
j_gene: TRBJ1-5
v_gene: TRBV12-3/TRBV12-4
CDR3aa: CASSLSYSNQPQHF
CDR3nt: TGTGCCAGCAGTTTGTCGTATAGCAATCAGCCCCAGCATTTT

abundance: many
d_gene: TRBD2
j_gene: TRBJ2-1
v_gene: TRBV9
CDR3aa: CASSVQAGVNEQFF
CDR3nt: TGTGCCAGCAGCGTCCAAGCGGGAGTCAATGAGCAGTTCTTC

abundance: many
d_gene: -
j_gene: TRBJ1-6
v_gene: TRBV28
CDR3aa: CASSSPGGFNSPLHF
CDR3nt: TGTGCCAGCAGTTCCCCGGGGGGATTCAATTCACCCCTCCACTTT

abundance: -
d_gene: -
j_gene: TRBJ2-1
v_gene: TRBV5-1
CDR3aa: CASSFINPTGGYLYNEQFF
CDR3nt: TGCGCCAGCAGCTTTATTAACCCCACCGGGGGCTATCTATACAATGAGCAGTTCTTC

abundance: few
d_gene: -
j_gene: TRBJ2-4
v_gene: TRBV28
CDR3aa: CASSLQRAKNIQYF
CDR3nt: TGTGCCAGCAGTTTACAGAGAGCCAAAAACATTCAGTACTTC

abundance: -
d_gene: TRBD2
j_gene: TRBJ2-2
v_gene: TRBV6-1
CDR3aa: CASSDSRGRRPGELFF
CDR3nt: TGTGCCAGCAGTGACTCTCGCGGGAGAAGACCCGGGGAGCTGTTTTTT

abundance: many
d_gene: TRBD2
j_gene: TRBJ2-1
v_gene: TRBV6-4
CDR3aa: CASSGTSGGYNEQFF
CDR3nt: TGTGCCAGCAGTGGAACTAGCGGGGGTTACAATGAGCAGTTCTTC

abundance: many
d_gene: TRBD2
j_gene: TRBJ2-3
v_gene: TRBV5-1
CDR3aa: CASSLGLAATTDTQYF
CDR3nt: TGCGCCAGCAGCTTGGGACTAGCGGCAACCACAGATACGCAGTATTTT

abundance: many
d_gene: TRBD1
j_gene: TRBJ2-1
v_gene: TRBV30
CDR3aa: CAWSVLRGPDEQFF
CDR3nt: TGTGCCTGGAGTGTACTCAGGGGGCCGGATGAGCAGTTCTTC

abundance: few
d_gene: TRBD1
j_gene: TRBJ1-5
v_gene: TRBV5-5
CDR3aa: CASRVGTGGQPQHF
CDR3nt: TGTGCCAGCAGGGTAGGGACAGGGGGCCAGCCCCAGCATTTT

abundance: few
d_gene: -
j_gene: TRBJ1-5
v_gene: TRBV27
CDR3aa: CASSETTVYSNQPQHF
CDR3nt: TGTGCCAGCAGTGAGACGACGGTTTATAGCAATCAGCCCCAGCATTTT

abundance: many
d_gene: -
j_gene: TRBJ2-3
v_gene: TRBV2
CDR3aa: CASSFRDFSTDTQYF
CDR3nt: TGTGCCAGCAGTTTCCGGGACTTCAGCACAGATACGCAGTATTTT

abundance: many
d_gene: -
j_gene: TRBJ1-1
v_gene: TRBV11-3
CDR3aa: CASSLEGGANTEAFF
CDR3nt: TGTGCCAGCAGCTTAGAGGGGGGCGCTAACACTGAAGCTTTCTTT

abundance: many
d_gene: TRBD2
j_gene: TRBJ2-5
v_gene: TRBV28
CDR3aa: CASSLPLAGGGETQYF
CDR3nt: TGTGCCAGCAGTTTACCCCTAGCGGGAGGCGGAGAGACCCAGTACTTC

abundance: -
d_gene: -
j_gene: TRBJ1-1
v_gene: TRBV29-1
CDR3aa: CSVDWGGYTEAFF
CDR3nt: TGCAGCGTTGACTGGGGGGGATACACTGAAGCTTTCTTT

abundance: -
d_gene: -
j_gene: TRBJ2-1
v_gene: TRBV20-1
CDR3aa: CSARVGGILNEQFF
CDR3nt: TGCAGTGCTAGAGTTGGGGGAATTTTGAATGAGCAGTTCTTC

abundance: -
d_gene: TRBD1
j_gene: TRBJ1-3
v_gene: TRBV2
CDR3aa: CASSSEQGISGNTIYF
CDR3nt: TGTGCCAGCAGCTCAGAACAGGGGATCTCTGGAAACACCATATATTTT

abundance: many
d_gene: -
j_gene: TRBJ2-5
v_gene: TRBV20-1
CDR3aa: CSASPTAQETQYF
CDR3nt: TGCAGTGCTAGTCCTACGGCCCAAGAGACCCAGTACTTC

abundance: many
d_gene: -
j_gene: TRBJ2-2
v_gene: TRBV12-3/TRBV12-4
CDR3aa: CASRLPIQDSHTGELFF
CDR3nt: TGTGCCAGCAGACTACCGATTCAGGACTCACACACCGGGGAGCTGTTTTTT

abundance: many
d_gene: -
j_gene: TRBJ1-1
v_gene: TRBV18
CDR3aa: CASSPSDMNTEAFF
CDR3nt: TGTGCCAGCTCACCTTCAGATATGAACACTGAAGCTTTCTTT

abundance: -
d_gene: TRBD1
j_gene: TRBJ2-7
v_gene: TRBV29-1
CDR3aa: CSAGDSGYYEQYF
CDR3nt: TGCAGCGCTGGGGACAGCGGCTACTACGAGCAGTACTTC

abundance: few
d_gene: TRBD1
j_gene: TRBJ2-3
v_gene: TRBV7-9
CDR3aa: CASSLGATGGRTDTQYF
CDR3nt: TGTGCCAGCAGCTTAGGAGCTACAGGGGGAAGGACAGATACGCAGTATTTT

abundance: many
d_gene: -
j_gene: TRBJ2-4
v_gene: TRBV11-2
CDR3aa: CASSLAQAKNIQYF
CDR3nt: TGTGCCAGCAGCTTAGCCCAAGCCAAAAACATTCAGTACTTC

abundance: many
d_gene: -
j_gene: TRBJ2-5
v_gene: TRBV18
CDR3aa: CASSLDQLGLSQETQYF
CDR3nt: TGTGCCAGCTCACTCGACCAGCTAGGACTAAGCCAAGAGACCCAGTACTTC

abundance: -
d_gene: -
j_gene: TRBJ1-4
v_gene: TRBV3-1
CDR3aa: CASSSRVPEKLFF
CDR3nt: TGTGCCAGCAGTAGCAGGGTTCCGGAAAAACTGTTTTTT

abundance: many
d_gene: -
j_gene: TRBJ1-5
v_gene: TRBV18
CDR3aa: CASSPSRGQPQHF
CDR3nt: TGTGCCAGCTCACCATCTCGCGGTCAGCCCCAGCATTTT

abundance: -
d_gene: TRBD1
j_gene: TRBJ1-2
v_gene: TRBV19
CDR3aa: CASSTGTGRNNYGYTF
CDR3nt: TGTGCCAGTAGTACAGGGACAGGCCGGAATAACTATGGCTACACCTTC

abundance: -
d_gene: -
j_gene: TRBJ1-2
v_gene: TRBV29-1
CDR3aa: CSVRREINYGYTF
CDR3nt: TGCAGCGTGAGGCGGGAGATTAACTATGGCTACACCTTC

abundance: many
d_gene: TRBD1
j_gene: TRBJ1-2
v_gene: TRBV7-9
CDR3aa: CATPGQGGYGYTF
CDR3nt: TGTGCCACACCGGGACAGGGGGGATATGGCTACACCTTC

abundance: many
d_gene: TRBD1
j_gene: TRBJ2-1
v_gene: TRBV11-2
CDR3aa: CASSFGQGQANEQFF
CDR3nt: TGTGCCAGCAGCTTCGGACAGGGTCAAGCGAATGAGCAGTTCTTC